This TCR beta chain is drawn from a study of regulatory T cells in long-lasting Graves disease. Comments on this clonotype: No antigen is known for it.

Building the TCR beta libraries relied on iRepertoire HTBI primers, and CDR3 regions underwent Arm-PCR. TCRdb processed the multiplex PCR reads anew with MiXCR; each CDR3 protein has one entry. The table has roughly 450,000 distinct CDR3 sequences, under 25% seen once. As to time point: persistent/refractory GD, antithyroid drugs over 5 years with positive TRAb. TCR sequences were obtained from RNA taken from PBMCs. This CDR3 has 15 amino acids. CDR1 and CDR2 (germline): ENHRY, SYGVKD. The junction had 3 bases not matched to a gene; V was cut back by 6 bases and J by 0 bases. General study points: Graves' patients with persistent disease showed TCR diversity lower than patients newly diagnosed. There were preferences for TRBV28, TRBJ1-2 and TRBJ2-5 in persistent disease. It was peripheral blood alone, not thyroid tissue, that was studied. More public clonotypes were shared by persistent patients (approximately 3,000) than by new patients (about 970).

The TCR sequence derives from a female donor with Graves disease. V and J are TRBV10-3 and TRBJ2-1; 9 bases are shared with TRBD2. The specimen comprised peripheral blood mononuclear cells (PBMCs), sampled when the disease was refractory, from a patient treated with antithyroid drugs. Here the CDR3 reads CAIRSSGTSYNEQFF. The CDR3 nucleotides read TGTGCCATCAGATCTAGCGGGACCTCCTACAATGAGCAGTTCTTC.